This T cell receptor (beta chain) stems from a study of T cell responses to AZD1222 COVID-19 vaccine. Findings and caveats of the study: Mostly white British, mostly female donors; authors suggested clonal diversity may be underestimated. Targets within unmutated variant regions were reportedly found for nearly half of spike-specific TCRs. At study baseline, merely six AZD1222 recipients were seropositive.

The germline CDR1 and CDR2 sequences are SGHAT and FQNNGV. The CDR3 extends over 15 amino acids. Losses at the gene ends were 5 bases for V and 5 bases for J; bases not matched to a gene: 8. Concerning this clone itself: Its antigen is not known.

Sequencing was performed with immunoSEQ multiplex PCR; in TCRdb, only in-frame clones are kept and a portion is missing. The data contain approximately 30,000 clones, 75% to 90% of them seen just once; the ten biggest clones take up approximately 6.2%. The source material was peripheral blood, sampled on day 0 of AZD1222 vaccination. The chain joins TRBV11-2 to TRBJ2-5; 10 bases align to TRBD2. The clonotype was recovered from an adult in good health. The CDR3: CASSPQRGGRETQYF. In DNA form, the CDR3 reads TGTGCCAGCAGCCCGCAGCGGGGGGGCCGGGAGACCCAGTACTTC.